Listed here are 4 T cell receptor beta chains from one sample, sequenced in a study of OX40 agonist ivuxolimab in advanced cancers. TCRdb's table, derived via immunoSEQ multiplex PCR, lists solely in-frame clones and lacks some. The table has about 60,000 clones, over 80% seen once; the top ten hold less than 5%. The sample here was CD4+ or CD8+ T cells sorted from blood, taken in a trial of the OX40 agonist ivuxolimab. These receptors were obtained from an adult with an advanced solid tumor such as melanoma, head and neck, liver or kidney cancer.

V is TRBV9 and J is TRBJ2-4; no clear D gene. The CDR3 length is 16 residues. From germline, CDR1 is SGDLS and CDR2 YYNGEE. V lost 0 bases and J lost 0, with 10 bases in between. CDR3 protein: CASSVEASLAKNIQYF. In DNA, the CDR3 is TGTGCCAGCAGCGTAGAGGCCAGTCTAGCCAAAAACATTCAGTACTTC.

The gene calls are TRBV10-2 and TRBJ2-7; D gene uncertain. Germline CDR1 is WSHSY and CDR2 is SAAADI. The V end was cut by 0 bases, the J end by 4 bases, with 7 bases between. This CDR3 has 13 residues. The CDR3 reads CASSESLGYEQYV. Here the CDR3 DNA reads TGCGCCAGCAGTGAGTCGTTGGGATACGAGCAGTACGTC.

V usage is TRBV11-2 and J usage is TRBJ2-5; no clear D gene. Trimming removed 5 bases at V and 5 bases at J, with 12 bases between. Germline loops: CDR1 SGHAT, CDR2 FQNNGV. This CDR3 is 13 amino acids long. The CDR3 nucleotides are TGTGCCAGCAGCGACGGTTGGTGGGAGACCCAGTACTTC. Its protein is CASSDGWWETQYF.

The V and J genes are TRBV5-5 and TRBJ1-2; D may be TRBD1 (5 bases). The CDR3 contains 17 residues. CDR1 is SGHKS and CDR2 is YYEKEE in the germline V gene (reference sequence). Trimming removed 5 bases from V and 2 bases from J, with 22 bases in between. CDR3 coding DNA: TGTGCCAGCAGTCAACGGGCAGGGCCTTACAGAAACTATGGCTACACCTTC. Its protein product is CASSQRAGPYRNYGYTF. Using reference TRBV5-5 and TRBJ1-2 for the parts outside the CDR3, the full variable domain is DAGVTQSPTHLIKTRGQQVTLRCSPISGHKSVSWYQQVLGQGPQFIFQYYEKEERGRGNFPDRFSARQFPNYSSELNVNALLLGDSALYLCASSQRAGPYRNYGYTFGSGTRLTVV.